The clone carrying this T cell receptor (beta chain) has at least ten counts. Its target is unknown. Time point: persistent/refractory GD, antithyroid drugs over 5 years with positive TRAb. RNA extracted from PBMCs served as the sequencing template. Relying on iRepertoire HTBI primers and Arm-PCR of CDR3 regions, the team built TCR beta libraries. TCRdb recomputed calls from the multiplex PCR reads with MiXCR, one row per CDR3 protein. The repertoire holds fewer than 550,000 distinct CDR3 sequences, with roughly a fifth as singletons. The sample originates from a study of regulatory T cells in long-lasting Graves disease. Broader study findings: Newly diagnosed Graves' patients exceeded persistent ones in TCR diversity.

Sequenced here: peripheral blood mononuclear cells (PBMCs), sampled when the disease was refractory, from a patient treated with antithyroid drugs. The clonotype was recovered from a female donor with Graves disease.

The chain's CDR3 is CASSSGGGSGEQYF. As DNA, the CDR3 is TGTGCCAGCAGCTCGGGAGGGGGCTCGGGGGAGCAGTACTTC. The rearrangement links TRBV6-1 to TRBJ2-7; D possibly corresponds to TRBD2 (8 bases). The CDR3 has 14 amino acids. Looked up from germline, CDR1 is MNHNS and CDR2 is SASEGT. Trimming shortened V by 6 bases and J by 7 bases, and 19 bases separated the two germline ends.